Listed below are T cell receptor beta chains from one sample, sequenced in a study of blood T cell repertoires in COVID-19. Data came from immunoSEQ multiplex PCR; TCRdb stores just in-frame clones and leaves some out. Seen here are some 390,000 clones, more than 75% observed once, and the top ten hold under 3%. Sequencing was done on a sample of peripheral blood. These TCRs come from a woman aged 60-70 years with COVID-19, enrolled during active disease. The CDR3 runs from the conserved cysteine through the conserved F or W. Each record gives: clone size, V gene, J gene, D gene, CDR3 DNA, CDR3 protein. The D gene is left open where the match is weak. A row's size may be missing; if present it is once, few, many or a size class.

-,TRBV2,TRBJ2-1,TRBD2,TGTGCCAGCAGTGGAAAGGGGACTATCTCCTACAATGAGCAGTTCTTC,CASSGKGTISYNEQFF
-,TRBV6-5,TRBJ1-5,-,TGTGCCAGCAGGTTAGGACAGACCTACAATCAGCCCCAGCATTTT,CASRLGQTYNQPQHF
-,TRBV9,TRBJ1-1,-,TGTGCCAGCAGCGAAACCCCGGGTCAGAACACTGAAGCTTTCTTT,CASSETPGQNTEAFF
-,TRBV11-2,TRBJ2-5,TRBD1,TGTGCCAGCAGCGGGAGCGGGCAGGGGGCAAGAGAGACCCAGTACTTC,CASSGSGQGARETQYF
-,TRBV3-1/TRBV3-2,TRBJ2-1,TRBD2,TGTGCCAGCAGCCAAGGTTCTAGCGGGGGTATAAATGAGCAGTTCTTC,CASSQGSSGGINEQFF
-,TRBV6-1,TRBJ1-3,TRBD1,TGTGCCAGCAGTGAACCGGGACAGGGAACTGGAAACACCATATATTTT,CASSEPGQGTGNTIYF
-,TRBV2,TRBJ2-3,TRBD2,TGTGCCAGCAGAAAGCGGGAGGCGAGCACAGATACGCAGTATTTT,CASRKREASTDTQYF
-,TRBV5-1,TRBJ1-2,TRBD1,TGCGCCAGCAGCTTTGACAGGGCCGCACGAGGCTACACCTTC,CASSFDRAARGYTF
-,TRBV27,TRBJ1-5,-,TGTGCCAGCATGGTACACAGCCAGGCGCCCCAGCATTTT,CASMVHSQAPQHF
few,TRBV18,TRBJ1-1,-,TGTGCCAGCTCACAGACGGGGAACACTGAAGCTTTCTTT,CASSQTGNTEAFF
-,TRBV9,TRBJ2-1,-,TGTGCCAGCAGCGTCCCTCCCTATGAGCAGTTCTTC,CASSVPPYEQFF
-,TRBV25-1,TRBJ1-2,TRBD1,TGTGCCAGCAGTGCTAGTAAAGGGGGCGCAGACTATGGCTACACCTTC,CASSASKGGADYGYTF
-,TRBV30,TRBJ1-1,-,TGTGCCTCCACCCTCCGCGGCGGACTTGCTTTCTTT,CASTLRGGLAFF
-,TRBV5-1,TRBJ1-1,-,TGCGCCAGCAGCTTTCAAGGGGGGAACACTGAAGCTTTCTTT,CASSFQGGNTEAFF
-,TRBV7-2,TRBJ2-7,-,TGTGCCAGCAGCCAGACACAAACCGAGCAGTACTTC,CASSQTQTEQYF